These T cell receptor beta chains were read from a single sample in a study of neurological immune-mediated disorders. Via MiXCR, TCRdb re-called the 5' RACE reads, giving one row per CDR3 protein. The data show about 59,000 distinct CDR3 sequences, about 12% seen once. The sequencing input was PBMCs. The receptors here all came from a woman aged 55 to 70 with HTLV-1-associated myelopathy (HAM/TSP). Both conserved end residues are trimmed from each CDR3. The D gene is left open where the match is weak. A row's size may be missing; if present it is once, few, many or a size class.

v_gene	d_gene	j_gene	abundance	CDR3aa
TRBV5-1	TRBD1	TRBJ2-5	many	ASSVGTGGKETQY
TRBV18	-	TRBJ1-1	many	ASSPPRGEAF
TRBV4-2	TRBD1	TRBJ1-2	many	ASSQETGDRRYGYT
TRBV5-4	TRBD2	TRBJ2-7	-	ASSLERGAYEQY
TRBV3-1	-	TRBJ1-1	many	ASSQGVANTEAF
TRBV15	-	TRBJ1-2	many	ATSRVSGTFMYGYT
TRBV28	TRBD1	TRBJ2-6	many	ASSLGQLSGANVLT
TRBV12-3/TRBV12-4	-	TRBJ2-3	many	ASSYAVQGRGTDTQY
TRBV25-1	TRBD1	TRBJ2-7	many	ASSVGQASYEQY
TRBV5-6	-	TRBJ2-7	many	ASSFGPTQRHEQY
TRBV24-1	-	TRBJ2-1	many	ATSEYSGDEQF
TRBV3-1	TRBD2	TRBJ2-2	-	ASSLGLENTGELF
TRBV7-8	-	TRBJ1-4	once	TSSLGANKRLF
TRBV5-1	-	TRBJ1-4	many	ASSLDPRTNEKLF
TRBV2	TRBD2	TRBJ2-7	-	AISGTSSEQY
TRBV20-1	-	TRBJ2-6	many	SARGVSVTSGANVLT
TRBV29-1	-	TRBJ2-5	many	SVVEGRAVTQY
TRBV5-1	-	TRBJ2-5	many	ASSFTGRDQETQY
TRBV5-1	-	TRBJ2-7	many	ASSLNPADGTHEQY
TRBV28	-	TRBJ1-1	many	ASSPPGRAGTEAF
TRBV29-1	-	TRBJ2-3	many	SVEVRGSTDTQY
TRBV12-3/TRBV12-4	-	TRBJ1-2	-	ASTLRRETNYGYT
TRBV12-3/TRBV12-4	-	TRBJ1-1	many	ASSFWDGLNTEAF
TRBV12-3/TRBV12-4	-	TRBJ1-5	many	ASGTRRGSQH
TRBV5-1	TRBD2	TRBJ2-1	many	ASSLGASGYNEQF
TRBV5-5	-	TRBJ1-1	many	ASSFQPNTEAF
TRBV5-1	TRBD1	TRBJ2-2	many	ASSLEAGGTGELF
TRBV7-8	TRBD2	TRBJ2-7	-	AISPGTSGSSDEQY
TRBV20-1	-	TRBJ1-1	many	SAKTRDTLNTEAF